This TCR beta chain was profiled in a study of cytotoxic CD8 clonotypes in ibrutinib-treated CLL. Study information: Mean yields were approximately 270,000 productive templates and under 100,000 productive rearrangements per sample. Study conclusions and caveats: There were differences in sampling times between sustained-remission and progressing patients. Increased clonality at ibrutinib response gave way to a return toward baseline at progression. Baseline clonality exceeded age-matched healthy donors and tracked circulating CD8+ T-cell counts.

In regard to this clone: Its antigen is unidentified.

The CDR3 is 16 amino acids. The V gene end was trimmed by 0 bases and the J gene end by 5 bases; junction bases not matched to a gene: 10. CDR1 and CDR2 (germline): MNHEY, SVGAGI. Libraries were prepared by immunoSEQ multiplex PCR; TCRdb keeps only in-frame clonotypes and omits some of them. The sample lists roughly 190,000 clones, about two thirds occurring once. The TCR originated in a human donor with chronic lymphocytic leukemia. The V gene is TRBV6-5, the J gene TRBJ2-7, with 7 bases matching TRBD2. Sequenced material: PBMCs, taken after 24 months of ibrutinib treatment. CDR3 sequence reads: CASSYSVGRAGDEQYF. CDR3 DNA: TGTGCCAGCAGTTACTCGGTCGGCAGGGCGGGAGACGAGCAGTACTTC.